This T cell receptor beta chain derives from a study of lymphopenia after photon versus proton radiotherapy. Broader study findings: Post-nadir TCR diversity decline inversely tracked overall survival among those who died. After the lymphocyte nadir, photon-treated repertoires showed oligoclonal expansion, especially of CD8+ Temra cells. Survival link was tested only in deceased patients; proton benefit remains a possibility. Proton therapy kept repertoires fairly stable, unlike photons, which gained effector/memory cells.

About this clone itself: Its cognate antigen is unknown.

This CDR3 region has 14 residues. Germline trimming cut 7 bases from V and 4 bases from J; bases unmatched to any gene: 6. Per the germline V gene, CDR1 is SGHNT and CDR2 is YYREEE (reference sequence). Libraries were prepared by immunoSEQ multiplex PCR; TCRdb keeps only in-frame clonotypes and omits some of them. The sample records about 61,000 clones, 75% to 90% being singletons. This TCR was sampled from a man aged 35 to 55 with gastric cancer. The chain joins TRBV5-4 to TRBJ2-2; TRBD1 aligns across 8 bases. Here the sequenced sample was peripheral blood, taken from a patient treated with photon-based radiotherapy. The CDR3 reads CASGRTGTTGELFF. Written as DNA, the CDR3 is TGTGCCAGCGGACGGACAGGGACCACCGGGGAGCTGTTTTTT.